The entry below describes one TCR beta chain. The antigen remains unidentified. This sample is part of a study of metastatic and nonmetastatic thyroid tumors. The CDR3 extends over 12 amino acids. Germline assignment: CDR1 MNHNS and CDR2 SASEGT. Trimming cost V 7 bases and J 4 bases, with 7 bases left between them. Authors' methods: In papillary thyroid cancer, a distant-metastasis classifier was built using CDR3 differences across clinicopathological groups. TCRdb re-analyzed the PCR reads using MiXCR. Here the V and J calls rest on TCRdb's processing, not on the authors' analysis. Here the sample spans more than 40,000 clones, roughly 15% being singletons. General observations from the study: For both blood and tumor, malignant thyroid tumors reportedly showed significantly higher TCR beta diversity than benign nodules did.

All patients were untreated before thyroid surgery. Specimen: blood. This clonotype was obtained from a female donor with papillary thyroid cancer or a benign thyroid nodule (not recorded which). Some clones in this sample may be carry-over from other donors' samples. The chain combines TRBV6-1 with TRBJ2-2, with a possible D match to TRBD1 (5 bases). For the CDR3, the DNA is TGTGCCAGCAAGGGGCCCACCGGGGAGCTGTTTTTT. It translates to CASKGPTGELFF.